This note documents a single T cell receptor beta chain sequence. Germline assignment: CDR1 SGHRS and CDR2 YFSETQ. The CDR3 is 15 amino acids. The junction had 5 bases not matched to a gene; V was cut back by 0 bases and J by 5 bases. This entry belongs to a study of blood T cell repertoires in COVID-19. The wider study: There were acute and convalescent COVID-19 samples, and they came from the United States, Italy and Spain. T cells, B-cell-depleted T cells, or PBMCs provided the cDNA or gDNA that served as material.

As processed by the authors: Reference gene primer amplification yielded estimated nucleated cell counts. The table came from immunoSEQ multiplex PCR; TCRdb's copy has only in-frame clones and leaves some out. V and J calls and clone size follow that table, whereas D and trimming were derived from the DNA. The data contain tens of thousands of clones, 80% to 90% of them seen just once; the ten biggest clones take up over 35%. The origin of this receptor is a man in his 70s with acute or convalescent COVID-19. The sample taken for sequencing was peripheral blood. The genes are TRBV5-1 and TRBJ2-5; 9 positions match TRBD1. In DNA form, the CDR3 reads TGCGCCAGCAGCTTGGAACAGGGGGCCAGGGAGACCCAGTACTTC. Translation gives CASSLEQGARETQYF.